This T cell receptor beta chain derives from a study of CD8 T cells in Susac syndrome. The sequenced target, TCR beta, came from blood CD8+ and CD4+ T cells. Trimming stripped 6 bases from V and 5 bases from J, with 8 bases between. There are 12 residues in the CDR3. Looked up from germline, CDR1 is MNHEY and CDR2 is SVGAGI. An input of about 0.5 to 1 ug of RNA was subjected to reverse transcription using random hexamers. TCRdb reprocessed the immunoSEQ multiplex PCR reads with MiXCR, giving one entry per CDR3 protein. The repertoire includes 210,000 or so distinct CDR3 sequences, approximately 94% of them detected once, and around 0.15% sits in the top ten.

This chain connects TRBV6-5 to TRBJ2-4; D is unclear. The sample taken for sequencing was CD4+ T cells from PBMCs. This TCR came from a human donor with Susac syndrome. The CDR3 is CASRGIENIQYF. DNA for the CDR3: TGTGCCAGCAGAGGGATTGAAAACATTCAGTACTTC.